The entry below gives a single T cell receptor (beta chain) sequence along with its context. The antigen remains undetermined. The CDR3 covers 14 residues. Germline loops: CDR1 LNHDA, CDR2 SQIVND (reference sequence). The J segment lost 9 bases and the V segment lost 7 bases, leaving 10 bases of the junction unmatched. These data come from a study of radiotherapy plus CTLA-4 blockade in lung cancer. Study overall: With 31% of patients having disease control, objective responses were seen in under 20%. Whole-study findings and limits: The authors reported that early blood T cell clone dynamics, with interferon-beta, best predicted response. There was expansion of tumor-derived TCR clones in blood after radiotherapy plus ipilimumab.

The assay was immunoSEQ multiplex PCR, and TCRdb's table has in-frame clones only and misses some. Altogether roughly 54,000 clones are present, 80% to 90% being singletons, with the ten largest covering 4% to 5.5%. Focal radiation with ipilimumab CTLA-4 blockade was given to patients with chemo-refractory metastatic non-small-cell lung cancer. The origin of this receptor is a human donor with non-small cell lung cancer whose response to radiotherapy plus ipilimumab could not be evaluated. The rearrangement joins TRBV19 to TRBJ2-1; 9 bases agree with TRBD2. The starting material was peripheral blood, obtained from a patient treated with radiotherapy plus ipilimumab. The CDR3 DNA sequence: TGTGCCAGTACCACTAGCGGGTCCCGCGGTGAGCAGTTCTTC. Protein sequence: CASTTSGSRGEQFF.